The 12 T cell receptor delta chains below come from one sample, sequenced in a study of gamma-delta chains in newborns, infants, children. TCRdb reanalysed the reads with CATT. In the table there are just over 5,500 delta-chain clones, 0.35% to 0.45% of which are singletons. The sample consisted of blood. The receptor set was obtained from a child who was a newborn, infant or young child, either healthy, febrile or measles-vaccinated (not recorded which).

This clone is large within its sample. Other DNA sequences in this specimen translate into the identical CDR3. V and J are TRDV2 and TRDJ1, with D perhaps matching TRDD3 (6 bases). This CDR3 is 13 amino acids long. Between the trimmed V and J ends, which lost 0 bases and 2 bases, there was a span of 6 bases. Per germline, CDR1 GEAIGNYY and CDR2 EKD. CDR3 DNA sequence: TGTGCCTGTGACACCTGGGGGACCGATAAACTCATCTTT. Its translation: CACDTWGTDKLIF.

This clone turned up a few times. The protein in TCRdb stems from a much larger clone and differs at residue 3 from this DNA's translation, likely a read error; here the protein is translated from the DNA. V is TRDV3 and J is TRDJ2; TRDD3 agrees at 12 bases. From germline, CDR1 is TVYSNPD and CDR2 GDNSRS (reference sequence). The J segment lost 1 base and the V segment lost 4 bases, leaving 4 bases of the junction unmatched. CDR3 length: 15 amino acids. The CDR3: CASTGGYFLTAQLFF. The CDR3 nucleotides are TGTGCCTCTACTGGGGGATACTTTTTGACAGCACAACTCTTCTTT.

This clone was picked up a small number of times. TCRdb pairs this DNA with a much larger clone's protein that differs at residue 10, likely a read error; the protein shown was translated from the DNA. The same CDR3 can be traced to other DNA sequences in this sample. This chain links TRDV2 with TRDJ3; tentative D call: TRDD3 (6 bases). This CDR3 has 18 residues. V lost 0 bases and J lost 2, with 13 bases in between. Germline V gives CDR1 GEAIGNYY, CDR2 EKD. The CDR3 is CACDTWGSSPWDTRQMFF. The CDR3 nucleotides are TGTGCCTGTGACACCTGGGGGTCAAGCCCCTGGGACACCCGACAGATGTTTTTC.

Comments on this clone: This sequence may be a read error, since a much larger clone differs from it by one base. Other DNA variants within this sample encode the same CDR3. The V and J genes are TRDV2 and TRDJ3; a possible D gene is TRDD3 (6 bases). The CDR3 spans 18 residues. Germline CDR1 and CDR2: GEAIGNYY and EKD. CDR3 residues: CACDTVGASSWDTRQMFF. The CDR3 nucleotides are TGTGCCTGTGACACCGTGGGGGCGAGCTCCTGGGACACCCGACAAATGTTTTTC.

V usage is TRDV2 and J usage is TRDJ1, with 9 nucleotides matching TRDD3. Unmatched junction bases numbered 7, after V lost 3 bases and J lost 3 bases. CDR1 and CDR2 (germline): GEAIGNYY, EKD. The CDR3 consists of 15 residues. The CDR3 loop is CACDVLGETPDKLIF. Here the CDR3 DNA reads TGTGCCTGTGACGTACTGGGGGAAACGCCCGATAAACTCATCTTT.

Notes on this clone: A read error is the likely source, as a far larger clone sits one nucleotide away. Other DNA sequences within the sample encode an identical CDR3. The chain has TRDV2 and TRDJ2; no reliable D call. The CDR3 is 15 residues long. Between the trimmed V and J ends, which lost 3 bases and 0 bases, there was a span of 10 bases. CDR1 and CDR2 from the germline V gene are GEAIGNYY and EKD. The CDR3 protein is CACDPLSSLTAQLFF. The CDR3 nucleotides are TGTGCCTGTGACCCTCTATCCTCTTTGACAGCACAACTCTTCTTT.

With regard to this clone: A far larger clone is just one base off, so this is likely a read error. The same CDR3 also results from other DNA sequences found in this sample. The CDR3 DNA is TGTGCCTGTGACACTGGGGGATCAAGCTCCTGGGACACCCGTCAGATGTTTTTC. Amino acid sequence: CACDTGGSSSWDTRQMFF. This chain uses TRDV2 with TRDJ3; 8 positions agree with TRDD3. The CDR3 is 18 amino acids. CDR1 is GEAIGNYY and CDR2 is EKD in the germline V gene.

There are a few counts of this clone. This DNA translates differently at residue 7 from the TCRdb protein, which is that of a much larger clone; a read error is likely, and the protein shown is the DNA's own translation. The rearrangement joins TRDV2 to TRDJ3; tentatively, D is TRDD3 (5 bases). The CDR3 extends over 16 amino acids. The germline V and J ends were trimmed by 1 base and 2 bases, with 8 bases remaining between them. Germline CDR1 reads GEAIGNYY; CDR2 reads EKD. In nucleotides, the CDR3 is TGTGCCTGTGACACGGGGGGTACCTGGGACACCCGACAGATGTTTTTC. Protein sequence: CACDTGGTWDTRQMFF.

Turning to this clone: A far larger clone is one base from this, pointing to a likely read error. The V call is TRDV2, the J call TRDJ3; 10 positions match TRDD3. Germline V gives CDR1 GEAIGNYY, CDR2 EKD. The CDR3 has 20 residues. The CDR3 DNA reads TGTGCCTGTGATTACTCTACTGGGGGATTTAGCTCCTGGGACACCCGACAGGTGTTTTTC. This gives the protein CACDYSTGGFSSWDTRQVFF.

This clone appeared a few times. The TCRdb record carries a much larger clone's protein, which differs from this DNA's translation at residue 16; a read error is the likely cause, and the protein listed here is the DNA translation. The rearrangement links TRDV2 to TRDJ3; the match to TRDD3 covers 11 bases. The CDR3 runs to 18 residues. Per germline, CDR1 GEAIGNYY and CDR2 EKD. The DNA for the CDR3 is TGTGCCTGTGACACTGGGGGATACGGCTCCTGGGACACCCGACAGACGTTTTTC. Protein sequence: CACDTGGYGSWDTRQTFF.

This clone has only a few counts. A read error is possible here, since a much larger clone lies one base away. This chain joins TRDV2 and TRDJ3, with 7 bases lining up with TRDD3. The germline V gene has CDR1 GEAIGNYY and CDR2 EKD. This CDR3 is 19 amino acids long. CDR3 nucleotides: TGTGCCTGTGACACCGCTGGGGGGATCCGTCTCTGGGACACCCGACAGGTGTTTTTC. Translation gives CACDTAGGIRLWDTRQVFF.

In its sample, this clone is medium-sized. V usage is TRDV2 and J usage is TRDJ3, with TRDD3 identical over 13 bases. The CDR3 length is 21 residues. V lost 0 bases, J lost 0 bases, and 7 bases stayed unmatched. Germline lookup yields CDR1 GEAIGNYY and CDR2 EKD. CDR3 protein: CACDTVLGDTRASWDTRQMFF. Here the CDR3 DNA reads TGTGCCTGTGACACCGTACTGGGGGATACGCGGGCCTCCTGGGACACCCGACAGATGTTTTTC.